This paragraph covers one T cell receptor (beta chain) sequence. What it binds is unknown. This sample stems from a study of T cell responses to AZD1222 COVID-19 vaccine. Whole-study findings and limits: Increased Spike-specific TCR breadth and depth were observed after two AZD1222 doses. Repertoire collection took place solely once the T cell response had peaked.

Unmatched junction bases numbered 4, after V lost 1 base and J lost 4 bases. Germline loops: CDR1 LGHNA, CDR2 YSLEER. The CDR3 is 16 residues long. Measured with immunoSEQ multiplex PCR; TCRdb has only the in-frame clones, and not every one. The table shows roughly 100,000 clones, with 90% occurring only once. The source is an adult in good health. Sequencing used peripheral blood, obtained on day 0 of AZD1222 vaccination. The V gene is TRBV4-3, the J gene TRBJ1-4, with 9 positions matching TRBD1. The CDR3 bases are TGCGCCAGCAGCCAAGTAGGACAGGGGTTTAATGAAAAACTGTTTTTT. Amino acid sequence: CASSQVGQGFNEKLFF.